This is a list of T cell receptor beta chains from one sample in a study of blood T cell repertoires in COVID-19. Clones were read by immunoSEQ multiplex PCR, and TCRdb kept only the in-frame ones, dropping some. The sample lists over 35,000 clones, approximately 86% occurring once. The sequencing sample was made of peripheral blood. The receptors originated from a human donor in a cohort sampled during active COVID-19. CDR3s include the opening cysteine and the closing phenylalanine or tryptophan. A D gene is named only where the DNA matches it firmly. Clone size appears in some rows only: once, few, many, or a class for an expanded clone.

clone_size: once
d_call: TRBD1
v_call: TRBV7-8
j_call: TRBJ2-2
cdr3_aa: CASSLSVPGTGGRELFF
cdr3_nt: TGTGCCAGCAGCTTAAGTGTTCCCGGGACAGGGGGCCGGGAGCTGTTTTTT

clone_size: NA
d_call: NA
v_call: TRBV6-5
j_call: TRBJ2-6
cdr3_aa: CASSQGLGANVLTF
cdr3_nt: TGTGCCAGCAGTCAGGGACTGGGGGCCAACGTCCTGACTTTC

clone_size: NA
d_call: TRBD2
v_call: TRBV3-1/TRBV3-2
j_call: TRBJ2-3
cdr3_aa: CASSPMGLASDTQYF
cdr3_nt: TGTGCCAGCAGCCCAATGGGACTAGCTTCAGATACGCAGTATTTT

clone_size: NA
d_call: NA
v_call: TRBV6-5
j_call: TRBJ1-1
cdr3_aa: CASKKIGQGNTEAFF
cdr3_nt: TGTGCCAGCAAAAAAATAGGGCAGGGGAACACTGAAGCTTTCTTT

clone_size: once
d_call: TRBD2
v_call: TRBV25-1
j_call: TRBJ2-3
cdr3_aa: CASRISGGATDTQYF
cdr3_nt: TGTGCCAGCAGGATTAGCGGGGGGGCGACAGATACGCAGTATTTT

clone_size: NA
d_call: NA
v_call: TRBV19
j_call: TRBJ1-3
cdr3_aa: CASTHSGNTIYF
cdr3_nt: TGTGCCAGTACCCACTCTGGAAACACCATATATTTT

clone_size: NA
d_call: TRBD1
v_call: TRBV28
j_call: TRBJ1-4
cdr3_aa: CASSSGGVGEKLFF
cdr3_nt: TGTGCCAGCAGTTCAGGGGGCGTGGGGGAAAAACTGTTTTTT

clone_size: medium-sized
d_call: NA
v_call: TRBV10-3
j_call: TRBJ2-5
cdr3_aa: CATSAGGSQETQYF
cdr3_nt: TGTGCCACCTCCGCGGGCGGGTCTCAAGAGACCCAGTACTTC

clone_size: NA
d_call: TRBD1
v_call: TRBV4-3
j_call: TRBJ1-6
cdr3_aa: CASRAEGAGNSPLHF
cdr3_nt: TGCGCCAGCAGGGCCGAGGGGGCTGGGAATTCACCCCTCCACTTT

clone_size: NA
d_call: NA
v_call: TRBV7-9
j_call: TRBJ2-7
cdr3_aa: CASSHPEVWYEQYF
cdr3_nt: TGTGCCAGCAGCCACCCTGAGGTCTGGTACGAGCAGTACTTC

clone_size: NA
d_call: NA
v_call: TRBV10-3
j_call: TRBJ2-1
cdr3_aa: CAISGGSGDREQFF
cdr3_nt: TGTGCCATCAGTGGGGGGTCAGGGGACCGTGAGCAGTTCTTC

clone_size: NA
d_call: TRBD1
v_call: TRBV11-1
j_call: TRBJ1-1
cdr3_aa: CASSSRTGASGAFF
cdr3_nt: TGTGCCAGCAGTTCTCGGACAGGGGCGAGTGGCGCTTTCTTT

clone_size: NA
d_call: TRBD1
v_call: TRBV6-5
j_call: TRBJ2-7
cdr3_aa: CASRDSHYEQYF
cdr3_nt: TGTGCCAGTAGGGACAGCCACTACGAGCAGTACTTC

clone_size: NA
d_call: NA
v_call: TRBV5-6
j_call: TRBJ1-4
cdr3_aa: CASSSGSTNEKLFF
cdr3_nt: TGTGCCAGCAGCTCAGGATCAACTAATGAAAAACTGTTTTTT

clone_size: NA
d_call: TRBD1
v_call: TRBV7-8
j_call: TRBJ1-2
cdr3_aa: CASSLRGTATYGYTF
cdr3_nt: TGTGCCAGCAGCTTACGAGGGACAGCTACATATGGCTACACCTTC

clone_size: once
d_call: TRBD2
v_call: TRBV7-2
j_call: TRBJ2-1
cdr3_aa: CASSSRPGLAGRAFF
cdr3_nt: TGTGCCAGCAGCTCACGACCGGGACTAGCGGGGCGGGCGTTCTTC

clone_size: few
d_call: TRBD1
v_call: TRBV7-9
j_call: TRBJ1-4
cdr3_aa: CASSIHRGGSEKLFF
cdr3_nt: TGTGCCAGCAGCATTCACAGGGGTGGAAGTGAAAAACTGTTTTTT

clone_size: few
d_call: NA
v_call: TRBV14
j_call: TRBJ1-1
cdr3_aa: CASSKSEGTEAFF
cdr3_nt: TGTGCCAGCAGCAAAAGCGAAGGAACTGAAGCTTTCTTT

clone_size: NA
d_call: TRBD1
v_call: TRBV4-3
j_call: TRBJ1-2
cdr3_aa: CASSHGQGAGYTF
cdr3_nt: TGCGCCAGCAGCCATGGACAGGGGGCAGGCTACACCTTC

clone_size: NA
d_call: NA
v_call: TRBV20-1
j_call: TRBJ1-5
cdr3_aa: CSASSSFGNQPQHF
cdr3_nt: TGCAGTGCTAGTTCTTCGTTCGGCAATCAGCCCCAGCATTTT

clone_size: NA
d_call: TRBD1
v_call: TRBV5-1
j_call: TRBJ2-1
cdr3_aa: CASSRLGTGVNNEQFF
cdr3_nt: TGCGCCAGCAGCCGCCTGGGTACAGGGGTTAACAATGAGCAGTTCTTC

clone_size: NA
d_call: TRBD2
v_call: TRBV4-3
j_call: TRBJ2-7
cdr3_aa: CASHLAGGPGEQYF
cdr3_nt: TGCGCCAGCCATCTAGCGGGGGGGCCAGGCGAGCAGTACTTC

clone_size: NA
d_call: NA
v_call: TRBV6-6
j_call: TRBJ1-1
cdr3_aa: CASSDEVAFF
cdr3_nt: TGTGCCAGCAGTGACGAGGTGGCTTTCTTT

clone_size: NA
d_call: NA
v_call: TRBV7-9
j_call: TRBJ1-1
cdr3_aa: CASRSTATASAEAFF
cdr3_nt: TGTGCCAGCAGGTCGACCGCGACAGCCAGCGCCGAAGCTTTCTTT

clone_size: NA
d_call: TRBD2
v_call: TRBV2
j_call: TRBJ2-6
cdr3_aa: CASSQREGYSGANVLTF
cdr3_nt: TGTGCCAGCAGCCAAAGGGAGGGCTACTCTGGGGCCAACGTCCTGACTTTC